Following are 23 T cell receptor beta chains from one sample sequenced in a study of blood T cell repertoires in COVID-19. The repertoire was sequenced with immunoSEQ multiplex PCR; TCRdb's copy has only in-frame clones and lacks some. This table holds about 110,000 clones, around 78% found once. Sequenced input: peripheral blood. The receptors originated from an older man with COVID-19, enrolled during active disease.

The chain carries TRBV15 and TRBJ1-1; tentatively, D is TRBD1 (5 bases). Germline V gives CDR1 LNHNV, CDR2 YYDKDF (reference sequence). This CDR3 region has 16 residues. The V end lost 0 bases, the J end lost 6 bases, and 17 bases lay between the germline ends. The DNA for the CDR3 is TGTGCCACCAGCAGAGACCACAGACAGCGTCTGCCTGAAGCTTTCTTT. Translation: CATSRDHRQRLPEAFF.

This clone has only one observation. The chain recombines TRBV6-5 with TRBJ2-6; no clear D. Trimming shortened V by 6 bases and J by 2 bases, and 5 bases separated the two germline ends. Per germline, CDR1 MNHEY and CDR2 SVGAGI. The CDR3 extends over 13 amino acids. CDR3 sequence: CASSLAGANVLTF. DNA for the CDR3: TGTGCCAGCAGCCTAGCTGGGGCCAACGTCCTGACTTTC.

The chain uses TRBV28 and TRBJ2-1; 8 nucleotides match TRBD2. Trimming removed 6 bases from V and 4 bases from J; junction bases left unmatched: 11. The CDR3 loop spans 16 amino acids. Germline lookup yields CDR1 MDHEN and CDR2 SYDVKM. This CDR3 is CASSPSDSGTYNEQFF. CDR3 coding DNA: TGTGCCAGCAGCCCTTCTGATAGCGGGACGTACAATGAGCAGTTCTTC. The variable domain in full, with the rest retrieved from reference TRBV28 and TRBJ2-1, is DVKVTQSSRYLVKRTGEKVFLECVQDMDHENMFWYRQDPGLGLRLIYFSYDVKMKEKGDIPEGYSVSREKKERFSLILESASTNQTSMYLCASSPSDSGTYNEQFFGPGTRLTVL.

The chain links TRBV7-8 to TRBJ1-1; 9 bases line up with TRBD1. From germline, CDR1 is SGHVS and CDR2 FQNEAQ. Unmatched junction bases numbered 11, after V lost 5 bases and J lost 4 bases. The CDR3 length is 16 residues. CDR3 DNA sequence: TGTGCCAGCAGCAGAGACAGGGGGTTACAGGGCACTGAAGCTTTCTTT. It specifies CASSRDRGLQGTEAFF.

The rearrangement joins TRBV4-1 to TRBJ1-5, with D tentatively TRBD1 (6 bases). V was pared by 0 bases and J by 10 bases, with 10 bases between. Germline CDR1 is MGHRA and CDR2 is YSYEKL. The CDR3 extends over 13 amino acids. DNA of the CDR3: TGCGCCAGCAGCCAAGATACAGGGAACCCCCAGCATTTT. This sequence encodes CASSQDTGNPQHF.

CDR3 sequence: CATSDADNNYGYTF. The CDR3 DNA sequence: TGTGCCACCAGTGATGCTGACAATAACTATGGCTACACCTTC. The chain recombines TRBV24-1 with TRBJ1-2, with D uncertain. Germline values: CDR1 KGHDR, CDR2 SFDVKD. This CDR3 comprises 14 residues. The germline V and J ends were trimmed by 3 bases and 1 base, with 8 bases remaining between them.

The V gene is TRBV4-2, the J gene TRBJ1-6; TRBD1 agrees at 11 bases. This CDR3 is built from 15 residues. V shed 4 bases and J 10 bases; nucleotides not matched to a gene: 6. Germline values: CDR1 LGHNA, CDR2 YNFKEQ. CDR3 nucleotides: TGTGCCAGCAGCCTGCCGGGACAGGGGGGATCACCCCTCCACTTT. Amino acids: CASSLPGQGGSPLHF.

The chain carries TRBV14 and TRBJ2-5; 9 bases fit TRBD2. The CDR3 is made up of 16 amino acids. V dropped 4 bases and J dropped 5; count of bases not matched to a gene: 11. Germline CDR1 SGHDN, CDR2 FVKESK. The CDR3 sequence: CASSPAESGGHETQYF. The CDR3 nucleotides are TGTGCCAGCAGCCCCGCGGAGAGCGGGGGGCACGAGACCCAGTACTTC.

The V call is TRBV7-6, the J call TRBJ2-7; perhaps TRBD2 as D (6 bases). Germline-derived CDR1 and CDR2 are SGHVS and FNYEAQ. Trimming pared 4 bases from V and 1 base from J, leaving 23 bases between. This CDR3 has 18 amino acids. Here the CDR3 reads CASSSTAGGVDASYEQYF. DNA for the CDR3: TGTGCCAGCAGCTCCACAGCGGGTGGGGTTGATGCGTCCTACGAGCAGTACTTC.

The chain couples TRBV29-1 to TRBJ2-1; a possible D gene is TRBD2 (5 bases). This CDR3 is 13 amino acids long. Germline CDR1 and CDR2: SQVTM and ANQGSEA. V lost 4 bases, J lost 3 bases, and 10 bases lay in between. As DNA, the CDR3 is TGCAGCGTTGCCAGCGGCCTCTACAATGAGCAGTTCTTC. It is translated as CSVASGLYNEQFF.

This clone appeared once. The J gene is TRBJ1-1, the V gene TRBV19; tentatively, D is TRBD1 (6 bases). This CDR3 spans 14 amino acids. V was clipped by 6 bases and J by 1 base, with 12 bases between them. Germline assignment: CDR1 LNHDA and CDR2 SQIVND (reference sequence). The CDR3 nucleotides are TGTGCCAGTAGCTCCGGACAGCCGAACACTGAAGCTTTCTTT. Translation gives CASSSGQPNTEAFF.

Remarks on this clone: Additional DNA sequences in this sample encode the identical CDR3. The V gene is TRBV4-1, the J gene TRBJ2-7; D is perhaps TRBD1 (6 bases). The CDR3 has 15 amino acids. CDR1 and CDR2 from the germline V gene are MGHRA and YSYEKL. The V end lost 4 bases, the J end lost 2 bases, and 15 bases lay between the germline ends. The CDR3 sequence: CASSRSAGATYEQYF. In DNA form, the CDR3 reads TGCGCCAGCAGCCGTTCGGCAGGGGCTACCTACGAGCAGTACTTC.

In its sample, this clone was seen a few times. The chain employs TRBV6-5 and TRBJ1-4, with TRBD1 matching 8 bases. From germline, CDR1 is MNHEY and CDR2 SVGAGI. V gave up 6 bases and J gave up 5 bases; unmatched junction bases: 5. The CDR3 has 14 amino acids. The CDR3 region has the DNA TGTGCCAGCAGGGCAGGGGGCAGGAATGAAAAACTGTTTTTT. As protein: CASRAGGRNEKLFF.

This sequence joins TRBV7-2 and TRBJ1-1; D possibly corresponds to TRBD1 (6 bases). The CDR3 runs 16 residues. V was pared by 5 bases and J by 0 bases, with 16 bases between. The V gene's germline CDR1 is SGHTA and CDR2 FQGNSA. CDR3 sequence reads: CASSVLQGTVNTEAFF. CDR3 coding DNA: TGTGCCAGCAGCGTGTTACAGGGTACCGTGAACACTGAAGCTTTCTTT.

This rearrangement joins TRBV24-1 to TRBJ1-2; D gene unclear. The CDR3 sequence is 14 residues long. Trimming stripped 4 bases from V and 3 bases from J, with 11 bases between. Germline values: CDR1 KGHDR, CDR2 SFDVKD. The CDR3 DNA reads TGTGCCACCAGTGACCATACCCGGGACTATGGCTACACCTTC. Protein: CATSDHTRDYGYTF.

The rearrangement links TRBV7-3 to TRBJ1-3, with TRBD1 identical over 8 bases. The V gene's germline CDR1 is SGHTA and CDR2 FQGTGA. Trimming removed 5 bases from V and 4 bases from J; junction bases left unmatched: 7. The CDR3 extends over 15 amino acids. DNA of the CDR3: TGTGCCAGCAGCCCGCAGGGGGCTAGAGGAAACACCATATATTTT. This sequence encodes CASSPQGARGNTIYF.

The rearrangement joins TRBV7-9 to TRBJ2-3, with D hard to call. Germline V gene sequence: CDR1 SEHNR, CDR2 FQNEAQ (reference sequence). The V end lost 11 bases, the J end lost 2 bases, and 14 bases lay between the germline ends. This CDR3 comprises 13 residues. The CDR3 region has the DNA TGTGCCGCCGCCGGGTCAGTCACAGATACGCAGTATTTT. Translated: CAAAGSVTDTQYF.

This sequence joins TRBV4-2 and TRBJ2-1; 12 bases are a match to TRBD2. CDR1 is LGHNA, CDR2 YNFKEQ, per germline. Losses at the gene ends were 0 bases for V and 7 bases for J; bases not matched to a gene: 7. CDR3 length: 17 amino acids. CDR3 sequence: CASSQDLAGGPGNEQFF. CDR3 nucleotide sequence: TGTGCCAGCAGCCAAGATCTAGCGGGAGGGCCGGGTAATGAGCAGTTCTTC.

The V gene is TRBV27, the J gene TRBJ1-1, with 7 bases identical to TRBD1. This CDR3 spans 14 amino acids. Looked up from germline, CDR1 is MNHEY and CDR2 is SMNVEV (reference sequence). Trimming took 5 bases from V and 2 from J; bases not matched to a gene: 5. Here the CDR3 reads CASSPGTANTEAFF. CDR3 DNA: TGTGCCAGCAGTCCCGGGACAGCCAACACTGAAGCTTTCTTT.

The chain joins TRBV7-6 to TRBJ2-5; 10 bases align to TRBD2. Germline V gives CDR1 SGHVS, CDR2 FNYEAQ. V gave up 4 bases and J gave up 1 base; unmatched junction bases: 3. The CDR3 has 15 amino acids. CDR3 amino acids: CASSSEREGQETQYF. CDR3 bases: TGTGCCAGCAGCTCCGAGCGGGAGGGCCAAGAGACCCAGTACTTC.

This clone showed up just once. The chain employs TRBV2 and TRBJ1-2; no clear D gene. Germline CDR1 reads SNHLY; CDR2 reads FYNNEI. The V end lost 3 bases, the J end lost 0 bases, and 11 bases lay between the germline ends. The CDR3 is made up of 15 amino acids. The CDR3 protein is CASSEEAAPNYGYTF. The CDR3 nucleotides are TGTGCCAGCAGTGAGGAGGCAGCCCCTAACTATGGCTACACCTTC.

The chain recombines TRBV10-3 with TRBJ2-7, with 11 positions matching TRBD1. The V segment lost 7 bases and the J segment 3 bases; nucleotides outside the gene matches: 8. Per germline, CDR1 ENHRY and CDR2 SYGVKD. The length of the CDR3 is 15 residues. The CDR3 here is CAITPGQGGFYEQYF. In DNA, the CDR3 is TGTGCCATCACTCCGGGACAGGGGGGCTTCTACGAGCAGTACTTC.

CDR3 nucleotides: TGTGCCACCAGTGATCCGCGGACAGGGGCCAACACCGGGGAGCTGTTTTTT. Translation: CATSDPRTGANTGELFF. The genes are TRBV24-1 and TRBJ2-2, with 9 bases matching TRBD1. This CDR3 region has 17 residues. Trimming took 3 bases from V and 2 from J; bases not matched to a gene: 6. CDR1 and CDR2 from the germline V gene are KGHDR and SFDVKD.